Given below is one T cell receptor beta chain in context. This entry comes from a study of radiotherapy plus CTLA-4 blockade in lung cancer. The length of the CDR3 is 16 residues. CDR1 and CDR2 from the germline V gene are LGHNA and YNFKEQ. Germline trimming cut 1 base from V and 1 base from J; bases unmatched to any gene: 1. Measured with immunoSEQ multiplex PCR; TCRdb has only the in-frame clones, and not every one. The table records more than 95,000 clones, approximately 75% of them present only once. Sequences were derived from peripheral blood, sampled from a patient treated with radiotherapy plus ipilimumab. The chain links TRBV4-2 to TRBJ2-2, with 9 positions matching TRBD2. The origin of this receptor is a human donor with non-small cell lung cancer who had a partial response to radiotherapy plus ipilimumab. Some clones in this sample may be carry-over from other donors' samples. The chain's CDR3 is CASSQGGRGNTGELFF. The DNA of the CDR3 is TGTGCCAGCAGCCAAGGCGGGAGGGGGAACACCGGGGAGCTGTTTTTT.